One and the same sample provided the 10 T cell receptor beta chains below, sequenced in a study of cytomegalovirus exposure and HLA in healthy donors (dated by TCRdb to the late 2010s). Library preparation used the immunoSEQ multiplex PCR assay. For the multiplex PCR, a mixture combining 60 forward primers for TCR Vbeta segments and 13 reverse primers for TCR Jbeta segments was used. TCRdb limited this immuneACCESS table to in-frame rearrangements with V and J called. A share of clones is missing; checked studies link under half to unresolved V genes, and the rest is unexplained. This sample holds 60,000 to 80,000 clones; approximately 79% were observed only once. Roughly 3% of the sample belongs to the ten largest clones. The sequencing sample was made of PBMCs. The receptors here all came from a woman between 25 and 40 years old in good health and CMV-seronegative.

The CDR3 DNA reads TGTGCCAGCTCACCCCCCGGGACAGGGTACTACACCTTC. Encoded protein: CASSPPGTGYYTF. The chain uses TRBV18 and TRBJ1-2; TRBD1 matches 9 bases. V lost 3 bases to trimming and J lost 10 bases; unmatched junction nucleotides: 6. The CDR3 extends over 13 amino acids. Germline loops: CDR1 KGHSH, CDR2 LQKENI.

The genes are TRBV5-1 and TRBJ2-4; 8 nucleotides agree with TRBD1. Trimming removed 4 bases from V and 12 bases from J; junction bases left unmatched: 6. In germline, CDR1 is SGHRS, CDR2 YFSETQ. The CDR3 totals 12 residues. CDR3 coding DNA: TGCGCCAGCAGCGGACAGGGTGCGGGTCAGTACTTC. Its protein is CASSGQGAGQYF.

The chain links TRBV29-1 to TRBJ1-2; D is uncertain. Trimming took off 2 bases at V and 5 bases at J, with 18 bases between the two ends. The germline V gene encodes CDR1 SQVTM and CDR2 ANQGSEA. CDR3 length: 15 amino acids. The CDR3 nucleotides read TGCAGCGTTGAATCACGAGGAGGGTCGACTTATGGCTACACCTTC. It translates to CSVESRGGSTYGYTF.

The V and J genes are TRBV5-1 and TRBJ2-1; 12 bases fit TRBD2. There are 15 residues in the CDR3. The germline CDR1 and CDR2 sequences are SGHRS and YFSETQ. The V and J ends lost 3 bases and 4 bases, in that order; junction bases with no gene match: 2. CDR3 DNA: TGCGCCAGCAGCTCGACTAGCGGGAGTTACAATGAGCAGTTCTTC. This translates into CASSSTSGSYNEQFF.

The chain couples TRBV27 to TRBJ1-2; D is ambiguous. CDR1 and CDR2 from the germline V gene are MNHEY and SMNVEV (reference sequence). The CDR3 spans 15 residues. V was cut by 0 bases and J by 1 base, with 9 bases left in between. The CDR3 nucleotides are TGTGCCAGCAGTTTATCCAACAGTCTTAACTATGGCTACACCTTC. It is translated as CASSLSNSLNYGYTF.

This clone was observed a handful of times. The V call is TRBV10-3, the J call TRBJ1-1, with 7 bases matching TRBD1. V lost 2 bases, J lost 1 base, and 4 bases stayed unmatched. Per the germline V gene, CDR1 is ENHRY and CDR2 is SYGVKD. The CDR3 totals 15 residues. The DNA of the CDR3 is TGTGCCATCAGTGAGGAGGGGGCGGCGAACACTGAAGCTTTCTTT. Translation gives CAISEEGAANTEAFF.

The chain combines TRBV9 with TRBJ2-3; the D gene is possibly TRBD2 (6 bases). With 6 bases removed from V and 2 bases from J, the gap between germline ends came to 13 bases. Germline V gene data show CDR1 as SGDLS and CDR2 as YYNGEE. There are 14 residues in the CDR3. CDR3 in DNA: TGTGCCAGCACTCCCCGGGGGTACACAGATACGCAGTATTTT. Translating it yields CASTPRGYTDTQYF.

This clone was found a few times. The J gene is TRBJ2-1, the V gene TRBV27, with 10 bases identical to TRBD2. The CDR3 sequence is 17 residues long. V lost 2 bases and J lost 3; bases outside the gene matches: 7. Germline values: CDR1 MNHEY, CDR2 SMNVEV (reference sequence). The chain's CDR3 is CASSLRVAGGGYNEQFF. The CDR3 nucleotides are TGTGCCAGCAGTTTACGGGTAGCGGGGGGAGGCTACAATGAGCAGTTCTTC.

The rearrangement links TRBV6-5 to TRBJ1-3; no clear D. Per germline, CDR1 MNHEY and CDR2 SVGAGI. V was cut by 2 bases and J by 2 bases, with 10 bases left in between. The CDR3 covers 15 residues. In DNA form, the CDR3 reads TGTGCCAGCAGTTACGATCACAGTCCTGGAAACACCATATATTTT. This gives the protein CASSYDHSPGNTIYF.

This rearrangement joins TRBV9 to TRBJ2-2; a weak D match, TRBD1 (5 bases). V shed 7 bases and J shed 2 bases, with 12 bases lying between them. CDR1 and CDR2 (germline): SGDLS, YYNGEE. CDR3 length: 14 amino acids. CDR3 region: CASQVGLNTGELFF. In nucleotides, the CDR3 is TGTGCCAGCCAGGTGGGGCTAAACACCGGGGAGCTGTTTTTT.